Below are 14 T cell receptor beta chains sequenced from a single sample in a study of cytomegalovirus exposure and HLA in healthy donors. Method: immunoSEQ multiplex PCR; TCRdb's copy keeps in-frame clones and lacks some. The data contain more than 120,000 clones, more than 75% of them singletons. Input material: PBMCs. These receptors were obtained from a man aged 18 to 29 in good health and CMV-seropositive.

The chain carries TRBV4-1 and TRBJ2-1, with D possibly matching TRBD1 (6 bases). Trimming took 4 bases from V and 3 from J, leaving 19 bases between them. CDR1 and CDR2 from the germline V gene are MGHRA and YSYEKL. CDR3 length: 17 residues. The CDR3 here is CASSPSSDRSYYNEQFF. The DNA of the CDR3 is TGCGCCAGCAGCCCATCGTCCGACAGGAGTTACTACAATGAGCAGTTCTTC.

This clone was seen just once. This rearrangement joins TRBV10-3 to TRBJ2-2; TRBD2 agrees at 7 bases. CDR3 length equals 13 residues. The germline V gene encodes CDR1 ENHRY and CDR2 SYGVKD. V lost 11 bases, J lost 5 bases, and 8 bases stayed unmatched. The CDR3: CAHAQGGTGELFF. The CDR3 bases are TGTGCCCATGCCCAGGGAGGGACCGGGGAGCTGTTTTTT.

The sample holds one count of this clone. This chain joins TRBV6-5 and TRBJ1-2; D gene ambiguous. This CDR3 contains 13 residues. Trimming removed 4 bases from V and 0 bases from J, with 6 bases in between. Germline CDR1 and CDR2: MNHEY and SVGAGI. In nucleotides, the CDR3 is TGTGCCAGCAGTTCTTCAGCTAACTATGGCTACACCTTC. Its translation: CASSSSANYGYTF.

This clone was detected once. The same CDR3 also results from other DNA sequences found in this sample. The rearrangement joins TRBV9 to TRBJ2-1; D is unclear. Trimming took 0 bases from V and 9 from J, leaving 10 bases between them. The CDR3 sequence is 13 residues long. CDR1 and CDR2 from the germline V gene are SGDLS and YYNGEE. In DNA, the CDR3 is TGTGCCAGCAGCGTAGATAGAGCCGGTGAGCAGTTCTTC. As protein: CASSVDRAGEQFF.

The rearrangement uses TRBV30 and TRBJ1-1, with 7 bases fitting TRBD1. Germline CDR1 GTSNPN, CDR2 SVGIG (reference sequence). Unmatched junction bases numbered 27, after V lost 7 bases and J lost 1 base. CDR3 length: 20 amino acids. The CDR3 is CAFREEDLTGRKSRNTEAFF. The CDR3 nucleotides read TGTGCCTTCAGGGAGGAGGACTTGACAGGGCGAAAAAGCAGGAACACTGAAGCTTTCTTT.

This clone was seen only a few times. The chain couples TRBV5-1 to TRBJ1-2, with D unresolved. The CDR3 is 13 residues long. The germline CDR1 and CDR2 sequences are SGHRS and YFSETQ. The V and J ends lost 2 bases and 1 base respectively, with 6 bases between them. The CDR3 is CASSLLYNYGYTF. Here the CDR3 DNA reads TGCGCCAGCAGCTTACTGTATAACTATGGCTACACCTTC. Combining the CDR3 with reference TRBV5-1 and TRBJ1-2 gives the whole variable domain KAGVTQTPRYLIKTRGQQVTLSCSPISGHRSVSWYQQTPGQGLQFLFEYFSETQRNKGNFPGRFSGRQFSNSRSEMNVSTLELGDSALYLCASSLLYNYGYTFGSGTRLTVV.

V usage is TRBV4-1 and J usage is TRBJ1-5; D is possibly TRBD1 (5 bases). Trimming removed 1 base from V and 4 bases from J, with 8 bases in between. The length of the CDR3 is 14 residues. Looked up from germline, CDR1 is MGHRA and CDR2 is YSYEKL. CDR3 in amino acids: CASSQATENQPQHF. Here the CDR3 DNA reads TGCGCCAGCAGCCAAGCGACAGAAAATCAGCCCCAGCATTTT.

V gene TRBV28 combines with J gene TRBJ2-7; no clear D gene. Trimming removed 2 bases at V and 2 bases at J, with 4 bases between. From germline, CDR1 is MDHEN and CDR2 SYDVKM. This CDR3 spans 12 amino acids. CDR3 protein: CASSLQTYEQYF. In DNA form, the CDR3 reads TGTGCCAGCAGTTTACAGACCTACGAGCAGTACTTC.

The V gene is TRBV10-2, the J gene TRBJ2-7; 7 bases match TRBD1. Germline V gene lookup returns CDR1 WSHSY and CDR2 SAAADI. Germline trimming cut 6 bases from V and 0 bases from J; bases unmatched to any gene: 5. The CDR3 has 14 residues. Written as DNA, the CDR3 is TGCGCCAGCAGCTGGGACAGTATCTCCTACGAGCAGTACTTC. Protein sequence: CASSWDSISYEQYF.

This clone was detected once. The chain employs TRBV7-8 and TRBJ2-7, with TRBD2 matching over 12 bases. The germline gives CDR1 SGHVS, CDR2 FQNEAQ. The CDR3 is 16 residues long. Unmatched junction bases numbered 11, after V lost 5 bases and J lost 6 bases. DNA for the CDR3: TGTGCCAGCAGCCTACAGGAGACTAGCGGGAGAGGCGAGCAGTACTTC. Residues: CASSLQETSGRGEQYF. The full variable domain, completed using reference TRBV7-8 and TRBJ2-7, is GAGVSQSPRYKVAKRGQDVALRCDPISGHVSLFWYQQALGQGPEFLTYFQNEAQLDKSGLPSDRFFAERPEGSVSTLKIQRTQQEDSAVYLCASSLQETSGRGEQYFGPGTRLTVT.

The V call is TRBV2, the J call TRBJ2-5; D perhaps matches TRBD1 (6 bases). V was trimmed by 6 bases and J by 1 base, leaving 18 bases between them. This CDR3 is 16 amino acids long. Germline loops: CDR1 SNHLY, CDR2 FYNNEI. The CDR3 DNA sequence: TGTGCCAGCAGCGATCCTCGGGACACCCGCCAAGAGACCCAGTACTTC. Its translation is CASSDPRDTRQETQYF.

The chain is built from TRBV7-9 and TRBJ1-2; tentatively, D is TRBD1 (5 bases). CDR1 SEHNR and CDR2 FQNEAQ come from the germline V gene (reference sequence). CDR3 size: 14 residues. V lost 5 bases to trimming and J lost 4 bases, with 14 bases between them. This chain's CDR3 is CASSRETGSYGYTF. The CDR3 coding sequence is TGTGCCAGCAGCCGTGAAACAGGCAGCTATGGCTACACCTTC.

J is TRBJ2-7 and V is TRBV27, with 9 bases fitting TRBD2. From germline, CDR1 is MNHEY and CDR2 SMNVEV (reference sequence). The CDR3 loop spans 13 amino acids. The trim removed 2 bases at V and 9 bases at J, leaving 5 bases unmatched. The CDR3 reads CASSLGGRAVQYF. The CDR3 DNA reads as TGTGCCAGCAGTTTAGGCGGGAGGGCTGTGCAGTACTTC.

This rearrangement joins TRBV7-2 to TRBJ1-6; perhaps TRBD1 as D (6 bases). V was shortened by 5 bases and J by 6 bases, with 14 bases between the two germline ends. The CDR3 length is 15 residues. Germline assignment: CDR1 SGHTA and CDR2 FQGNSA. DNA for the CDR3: TGTGCCAGCAGCATAACCGGGACACTTAATTCACCCCTCCACTTT. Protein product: CASSITGTLNSPLHF.